The 20 T cell receptor beta chains presented below share a single source sample, sequenced in a study of shared clonotypes between healthy human individuals. The protocol was immunoSEQ multiplex PCR, while the TCRdb copy is restricted to in-frame clones and leaves out a portion. The sample yields fewer than 1 million clones, just over 95% seen once. CD45RO-negative, CCR7-positively selected cells formed the naive CD8 fraction, excluding terminally differentiated effector memory CD45RA+ cells. Specimen: naive CD8+ T cells sorted from blood. These receptors were collected from a man aged 30 to 45 in good health.

The chain carries TRBV29-1 and TRBJ2-7, with D maybe TRBD1 (5 bases). Trimming took off 2 bases at V and 3 bases at J, with 11 bases between the two ends. The CDR3 sequence is 13 residues long. The germline V gene has CDR1 SQVTM and CDR2 ANQGSEA. The CDR3 protein is CSVELSQDYEQYF. CDR3 sequence (DNA): TGCAGCGTTGAACTGTCACAGGACTACGAGCAGTACTTC.

As concerns this clone: Other DNA variants within this sample encode the same CDR3. This chain links TRBV9 with TRBJ2-7; D possibly uses TRBD1 or TRBD2 (6 bases each). This CDR3 comprises 11 residues. The V gene's germline CDR1 is SGDLS and CDR2 YYNGEE. V lost 7 bases to trimming and J lost 4 bases, with 9 bases between them. The CDR3 protein is CASGGGYEQYF. The CDR3 DNA is TGTGCCAGCGGAGGGGGGTACGAGCAGTACTTC.

This chain uses TRBV7-9 with TRBJ1-2, with 8 positions matching TRBD1. The V segment lost 4 bases and the J segment 3 bases; nucleotides outside the gene matches: 7. Germline CDR1 SEHNR, CDR2 FQNEAQ (reference sequence). The CDR3 loop spans 15 amino acids. This CDR3 reads CASSSSGTGHYGYTF. The DNA for the CDR3 is TGTGCCAGCAGCTCTTCCGGGACAGGACACTATGGCTACACCTTC. Full variable domain (rest looked up from reference TRBV7-9 and TRBJ1-2): DTGVSQNPRHKITKRGQNVTFRCDPISEHNRLYWYRQTLGQGPEFLTYFQNEAQLEKSRLLSDRFSAERPKGSFSTLEIQRTEQGDSAMYLCASSSSGTGHYGYTFGSGTRLTVV.

The chain couples TRBV7-2 to TRBJ1-2, with 10 positions matching TRBD1. This CDR3 is built from 14 residues. Germline lookup yields CDR1 SGHTA and CDR2 FQGNSA. V lost 6 bases and J lost 4; bases outside the gene matches: 5. The CDR3 nucleotides are TGTGCCAGCAGGGCCCGGGACAGGGGCTATGGCTACACCTTC. Protein: CASRARDRGYGYTF.

To note about this clone: One end of the junction varies from germline; a read error may be responsible. This chain connects TRBV4-3 to TRBJ2-7, with 10 bases lining up with TRBD2. This CDR3 comprises 15 residues. The germline V gene encodes CDR1 LGHNA and CDR2 YSLEER. The CDR3, as DNA: TGCGCCAGCAGCCAGGGGACTAGCGCGTCCCATCCGAGGGGCTTC. Protein sequence: CASSQGTSASHPRGF.

V is TRBV19 and J is TRBJ1-5; D gene unclear. In germline, CDR1 is LNHDA, CDR2 SQIVND (reference sequence). The CDR3 has 14 residues. V dropped 5 bases and J dropped 5 bases, with 13 bases sitting between them. The CDR3 DNA sequence: TGTGCCAGTAGTGGGTTGATTTCCGATCAGCCCCAGCATTTT. It is translated as CASSGLISDQPQHF.

This rearrangement joins TRBV7-9 to TRBJ2-2; possible D gene TRBD2, 5 bases. This CDR3 is built from 15 residues. Germline V gene lookup returns CDR1 SEHNR and CDR2 FQNEAQ (reference sequence). V dropped 5 bases and J dropped 1 base, with 11 bases sitting between them. CDR3 DNA sequence: TGTGCCAGCAGCGCTCGAGGGCAGAACACCGGGGAGCTGTTTTTT. It specifies CASSARGQNTGELFF.

This chain connects TRBV29-1 to TRBJ2-1, with TRBD2 matching over 16 bases. J gave up 3 bases and V 3 bases, and 5 bases lay outside the gene matches. The CDR3 runs 17 residues. CDR1 and CDR2 (germline): SQVTM, ANQGSEA. This CDR3 reads CSVEGTSGRAGYNEQFF. The CDR3 coding sequence is TGCAGCGTTGAGGGGACTAGCGGGAGGGCGGGCTACAATGAGCAGTTCTTC.

The chain recombines TRBV4-1 with TRBJ2-1, with 7 bases that match TRBD2. Germline trimming cut 6 bases from V and 8 bases from J; bases unmatched to any gene: 13. Germline V gene lookup returns CDR1 MGHRA and CDR2 YSYEKL. The CDR3 runs to 15 residues. The CDR3 coding sequence is TGCGCCAGCAGGGAGGTAGCGGGCCCCATTGATGAGCAGTTCTTC. Translation gives CASREVAGPIDEQFF.

V and J are TRBV27 and TRBJ1-2; 8 bases are a match to TRBD1. This CDR3 comprises 14 residues. Trimming cost V 3 bases and J 4 bases; bases outside gene matches: 4. Germline V gene sequence: CDR1 MNHEY, CDR2 SMNVEV (reference sequence). CDR3 coding DNA: TGTGCCAGCAGTTTTTTGGGGACAGGCTATGGCTACACCTTC. As protein: CASSFLGTGYGYTF.

Note on this clone: Other DNA sequences in this specimen translate into the identical CDR3. V is TRBV10-2 and J is TRBJ2-7; D not resolved. The germline V gene encodes CDR1 WSHSY and CDR2 SAAADI. V was trimmed by 5 bases and J by 0 bases, leaving 2 bases between them. The CDR3 is 11 amino acids. CDR3 bases: TGCGCCAGCAGTAGCTCCTACGAGCAGTACTTC. This gives the protein CASSSSYEQYF.

The rearrangement links TRBV6-1 to TRBJ2-1, with D perhaps given as TRBD1 or TRBD2 (6 bases each). The germline V and J ends were trimmed by 11 bases and 6 bases, with 17 bases remaining between them. In germline, CDR1 is MNHNS, CDR2 SASEGT. The CDR3 is made up of 13 amino acids. The chain's CDR3 is CAGASVGGNEQFF. The CDR3 coding sequence is TGTGCCGGGGCTAGCGTAGGGGGCAATGAGCAGTTCTTC.

This sequence joins TRBV28 and TRBJ1-2, with D tentatively TRBD1 (5 bases). Germline V lookup: CDR1 MDHEN, CDR2 SYDVKM. CDR3 length equals 16 residues. The V gene lost 4 bases and the J gene lost 2 bases, with 17 bases spanning the gap. The CDR3 DNA is TGTGCCAGCAGTTGGGGACCCAGGGTTGAAAACTATGGCTACACCTTC. Translated, it gives CASSWGPRVENYGYTF.

The chain has TRBV29-1 and TRBJ2-1; D is tentatively TRBD1 or TRBD2 (5 bases each). The CDR3 extends over 12 amino acids. V lost 1 base to trimming and J lost 5 bases, with 6 bases between them. The germline V gene encodes CDR1 SQVTM and CDR2 ANQGSEA. In nucleotides, the CDR3 is TGCAGCGTTGAAGGGGACCACAATGAGCAGTTCTTC. Amino acids: CSVEGDHNEQFF.

V is TRBV4-1 and J is TRBJ1-4; no clear D gene. This CDR3 region has 13 residues. The germline gives CDR1 MGHRA, CDR2 YSYEKL. Trimming pared 1 base from V and 7 bases from J, leaving 7 bases between. CDR3 in DNA: TGCGCCAGCAGCCAAGTCGGGAGTGAAAAACTGTTTTTT. As protein: CASSQVGSEKLFF.

Regarding this clone: Other nucleotide sequences in the sample specify the same CDR3. The chain employs TRBV27 and TRBJ2-7; perhaps TRBD1 as D (6 bases). The germline V gene encodes CDR1 MNHEY and CDR2 SMNVEV (reference sequence). V was cut by 5 bases and J by 0 bases, with 8 bases left in between. The CDR3 consists of 13 residues. DNA of the CDR3: TGTGCCAGCAGTCTGGGGGCCTCCTACGAGCAGTACTTC. Its translation is CASSLGASYEQYF.

The rearrangement joins TRBV29-1 to TRBJ2-3; D gene ambiguous. This CDR3 is built from 11 residues. Germline values: CDR1 SQVTM, CDR2 ANQGSEA. Trimming left V 7 bases short and J 5 bases short, with 10 bases between. For the CDR3, the DNA is TGCAGCGGGCTGAGAGGAGATACGCAGTATTTT. Translation gives CSGLRGDTQYF.

J is TRBJ2-3 and V is TRBV21-1; the D segment call TRBD1 is taken from the table without a DNA check. TRBV21-1 is assigned pseudogene status. The CDR3 runs to 16 residues. CDR3 sequence (DNA): TGTGCCAGCAGCAAAGCCGAGCAGGCTAGCACAGATACGCAGTATTTT. As protein: CASSKAEQASTDTQYF.

This chain links TRBV7-9 with TRBJ2-5; D is ambiguous. CDR1 is SEHNR and CDR2 is FQNEAQ in the germline V gene (reference sequence). There are 14 residues in the CDR3. V lost 6 bases and J 0 bases, leaving 11 bases between the germline ends. Here the CDR3 reads CASSLVGNQETQYF. CDR3 coding DNA: TGTGCCAGCAGTCTCGTAGGGAACCAAGAGACCCAGTACTTC. The whole variable domain, filled in from reference TRBV7-9 and TRBJ2-5, reads DTGVSQNPRHKITKRGQNVTFRCDPISEHNRLYWYRQTLGQGPEFLTYFQNEAQLEKSRLLSDRFSAERPKGSFSTLEIQRTEQGDSAMYLCASSLVGNQETQYFGPGTRLLVL.

This chain connects TRBV7-9 to TRBJ1-5, with a tentative D call TRBD1 (6 bases). Deletions cut 1 base from V and 5 bases from J, with 15 bases between. The CDR3 consists of 16 residues. Germline-derived CDR1 and CDR2 are SEHNR and FQNEAQ (reference sequence). In nucleotides, the CDR3 is TGTGCCAGCAGCTTAGACCCAGGGGCGGAGGATCAGCCCCAGCATTTT. Amino acids: CASSLDPGAEDQPQHF. Combining the CDR3 with reference TRBV7-9 and TRBJ1-5 gives the whole variable domain DTGVSQNPRHKITKRGQNVTFRCDPISEHNRLYWYRQTLGQGPEFLTYFQNEAQLEKSRLLSDRFSAERPKGSFSTLEIQRTEQGDSAMYLCASSLDPGAEDQPQHFGDGTRLSIL.